A selection of T cell receptor beta chains follows, all from one sample in a study of blood T cell repertoires in COVID-19. The method was immunoSEQ multiplex PCR; TCRdb's version includes in-frame clones alone and lacks a portion of them. The sample consists of 150,000 to 200,000 clones, around nine tenths of them appearing once. Material: PBMCs or T cells enriched from blood (not recorded which). Receptors were obtained from a woman aged 18-29 years who had recovered from COVID-19. CDR3s leave out the opening cysteine and the closing phenylalanine or tryptophan. A D gene is named only where the DNA matches it firmly.

J gene	D gene	V gene	CDR3 length	CDR3 protein
TRBJ2-7	.	TRBV5-1	13	ASSSKQGLSYEQY
TRBJ2-7	.	TRBV3-1/TRBV3-2	12	ASSRGGSSYEQY
TRBJ1-1	.	TRBV19	13	ASSAPTPGGTEAF
TRBJ2-3	.	TRBV28	12	ASSLGQWMDTQY
TRBJ2-7	.	TRBV2	13	ASKTVRASVYEQY
TRBJ2-3	TRBD2	TRBV18	14	ASSPIGAGAADTQY
TRBJ1-1	TRBD1	TRBV18	14	ASSLNRDRRNTEAF
TRBJ2-7	.	TRBV7-9	11	ASSRGSSYEQY
TRBJ2-2	.	TRBV12-3/TRBV12-4	10	ASSLPAGELF
TRBJ1-3	.	TRBV28	12	ASKPGDSGNTIY
TRBJ2-7	TRBD2	TRBV12-5	13	ASGSGLAGGYEQY
TRBJ2-1	TRBD2	TRBV14	13	ASSRLAGLSNEQF
TRBJ2-2	TRBD1	TRBV7-9	15	ASSLALRTGGTGELF
TRBJ2-3	TRBD2	TRBV23-1	14	ASSLNREGGPDTQY
TRBJ2-1	.	TRBV12-3/TRBV12-4	11	ASSLGTTDEQF
TRBJ2-3	.	TRBV7-2	16	ASSPRDSLNLYTDTQY
TRBJ1-3	TRBD1	TRBV28	14	ASSPGQGTAGNTIY
TRBJ2-7	TRBD2	TRBV28	12	ASRWGGTSYEQY
TRBJ2-3	.	TRBV28	11	ASSTAVTDTQY
TRBJ2-7	.	TRBV7-8	12	ASNIGGGPYEQY
TRBJ2-3	TRBD2	TRBV13	16	ASSLFLAGGFGTDTQY
TRBJ1-1	.	TRBV6-6	11	ASSYYPVPEAF
TRBJ2-7	.	TRBV21-1	14	ASSNRPGQGQYEQY
TRBJ1-2	.	TRBV4-1	11	ASSRLTDYGYT
TRBJ1-1	.	TRBV7-8	12	ASSSVGGTTEAF
TRBJ2-5	.	TRBV7-3	13	ASSLTPGGLETQY
TRBJ2-7	TRBD1	TRBV4-3	13	ASSLSTGSVDEQY
TRBJ2-7	.	TRBV7-9	14	ASSLAPRPTDYEQY
TRBJ2-5	TRBD2	TRBV5-6	14	ASSPRLAGVQETQY
TRBJ1-5	.	TRBV2	13	ASTAGVGSNQPQH
TRBJ2-2	.	TRBV18	12	ASSPPLPDGELF
TRBJ2-1	TRBD2	TRBV12-5	12	ASGLGLAGDEQF
TRBJ2-1	.	TRBV28	12	ASRPRRSNNEQF
TRBJ2-3	.	TRBV2	13	ASSEHGGPADTQY
TRBJ2-7	TRBD2	TRBV5-4	13	ASSLGSGSQYEQY
TRBJ2-1	.	TRBV28	14	ASRPDLRQFYNEQF
TRBJ2-4	TRBD1	TRBV7-9	13	ASSLWDRGGNIQY
TRBJ2-7	.	TRBV7-2	12	ASSLADAGYEQY
TRBJ2-4	TRBD1	TRBV27	14	ASRDQGAGAKNIQY
TRBJ2-1	.	TRBV25-1	10	ASSSGRLEQF
TRBJ2-3	TRBD1	TRBV28	12	ASSGVRGPDTQY
TRBJ1-1	.	TRBV5-1	13	ASSLTGRVDTEAF
TRBJ1-1	.	TRBV6-1	13	ASSEDAEMNTEAF
TRBJ2-2	TRBD2	TRBV7-3	13	ASSTGGGTPGELF
TRBJ1-3	.	TRBV28	10	ASSQPGNTIY
TRBJ2-3	.	TRBV28	10	ASSSTTDTQY
TRBJ2-7	TRBD1	TRBV25-1	16	ASSRMGRQGLVDYEQY
TRBJ2-5	TRBD2	TRBV28	14	ASNPFGAGEGETQY
TRBJ1-2	TRBD1	TRBV19	12	ASSISLGQTGYT